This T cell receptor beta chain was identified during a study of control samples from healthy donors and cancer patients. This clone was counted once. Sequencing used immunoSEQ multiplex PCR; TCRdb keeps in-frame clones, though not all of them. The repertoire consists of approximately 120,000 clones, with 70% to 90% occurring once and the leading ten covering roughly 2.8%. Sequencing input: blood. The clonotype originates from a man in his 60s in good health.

CDR3 in amino acids: CASSLGTSGGRADTQYF. CDR3 sequence (DNA): TGCGCCAGCAGCCTCGGGACTAGCGGGGGGCGGGCAGATACGCAGTATTTT. The chain carries TRBV4-3 and TRBJ2-3, with 15 bases matching TRBD2. Trimming removed 4 bases from V and 4 bases from J; junction bases left unmatched: 6. Germline V gene lookup returns CDR1 LGHNA and CDR2 YSLEER. The CDR3 length is 17 residues.